A single sample is the source of the 14 T cell receptor beta chains below, sequenced in a study of CD8+CD57+ T cells in acquired aplastic anemia. Genomic DNA acted as the template from which TCR beta VDJ combination and CDR3 sequence profiling were carried out. TCRdb reprocessed the reads via MiXCR and lists one record per CDR3 protein. The sample shows some 98,000 distinct CDR3 sequences, 55% to 75% of them seen only once. Only patients with CD8+CD57+ cell expansion on flow cytometry were chosen for sequencing. Sequencing was performed on sorted CD4+, CD8+, or CD8+CD57+ T cells (not recorded which) from PBMCs. Receptors were obtained from a human donor with aplastic anemia.

The rearrangement links TRBV7-9 to TRBJ1-6, with D maybe TRBD1 (5 bases). Trimming shortened V by 2 bases and J by 8 bases, and 10 bases separated the two germline ends. CDR1 is SEHNR, CDR2 FQNEAQ, per germline (reference sequence). The CDR3 has 14 amino acids. Here the CDR3 DNA reads TGTGCCAGCAGCTTACAGGGAGTTGATTCACCCCTCCACTTT. Protein product: CASSLQGVDSPLHF.

The V gene is TRBV2, the J gene TRBJ2-5; TRBD1 matches 8 bases. V trimming: 8 bases; J trimming: 5 bases; junction bases outside the gene matches: 7. The CDR3 covers 13 residues. CDR1 is SNHLY and CDR2 is FYNNEI in the germline V gene. The DNA of the CDR3 is TGTGCCAGCGGGCAGGGGGCATGGGAGACCCAGTACTTC. Translating gives CASGQGAWETQYF.

The chain combines TRBV2 with TRBJ1-1, with D tentatively TRBD1 (5 bases). The V end lost 7 bases, the J end lost 3 bases, and 18 bases lay between the germline ends. The CDR3 extends over 15 amino acids. Germline V gene sequence: CDR1 SNHLY, CDR2 FYNNEI. The DNA for the CDR3 is TGTGCCAGCAAATTTACAGGCGGACCGGACACTGAAGCTTTCTTT. The encoded protein is CASKFTGGPDTEAFF.

The chain recombines TRBV4-2 with TRBJ1-4; D uncertain. The CDR3 runs to 13 residues. The germline V gene has CDR1 LGHNA and CDR2 YNFKEQ. Trimming stripped 0 bases from V and 8 bases from J, with 7 bases between. CDR3 DNA: TGTGCCAGCAGCCAAGATGAAAGGGAAAAACTGTTTTTT. It translates to CASSQDEREKLFF.

The rearrangement uses TRBV7-7 and TRBJ2-3, with D maybe TRBD1 (6 bases). Germline-derived CDR1 and CDR2 are SSHAT and FNYEAQ (reference sequence). V was shortened by 4 bases and J by 1 base, with 18 bases between the two germline ends. The CDR3 has 17 residues. The CDR3 coding sequence is TGTGCCAGCAGCTCCGTCGTGGGGGACATGGGCACAGATACGCAGTATTTT. It yields the protein CASSSVVGDMGTDTQYF.

The chain links TRBV7-8 to TRBJ1-1, with TRBD1 identical over 8 bases. Germline V gives CDR1 SGHVS, CDR2 FQNEAQ. Germline trimming cut 4 bases from V and 8 bases from J; bases unmatched to any gene: 9. The CDR3 consists of 14 residues. The CDR3 DNA reads as TGTGCCAGCAGCTCCGCGACAGGGGCAATGGAAGCTTTCTTT. This gives the protein CASSSATGAMEAFF.

This clonotype has a count of ten or more. The V and J genes are TRBV6-5 and TRBJ1-5, with 9 bases matching TRBD1. CDR3 length: 15 residues. Germline CDR1 reads MNHEY; CDR2 reads SVGAGI. V shed 3 bases, J shed 7 bases, and the junction held 7 bases outside the gene matches. The CDR3 spells CASSYSQGARQPQHF. The CDR3 DNA is TGTGCCAGCAGTTATTCACAGGGGGCTCGGCAGCCCCAGCATTTT.

The rearrangement joins TRBV6-1 to TRBJ2-7, with 9 bases identical to TRBD1. There are 14 residues in the CDR3. The germline gives CDR1 MNHNS, CDR2 SASEGT. V was pared by 7 bases and J by 1 base, with 5 bases of the junction left unmatched. The CDR3 loop reads CASKSGTGSYEQYF. The CDR3, as DNA: TGTGCCAGCAAGTCCGGGACAGGGTCCTACGAGCAGTACTTC.

A few counts support this clonotype. The chain links TRBV29-1 to TRBJ2-5, with 7 bases identical to TRBD2. This CDR3 has 13 residues. Germline V gene data show CDR1 as SQVTM and CDR2 as ANQGSEA. J gave up 2 bases and V 5 bases, and 5 bases lay outside the gene matches. The CDR3 spells CSVSRGGQETQYF. In DNA, the CDR3 is TGCAGCGTTTCTCGCGGGGGACAAGAGACCCAGTACTTC.

Only a few counts were recorded for this clonotype. V gene TRBV29-1 combines with J gene TRBJ2-3; D is perhaps TRBD2 (6 bases). V was shortened by 7 bases and J by 2 bases, with 7 bases between the two germline ends. Germline loops: CDR1 SQVTM, CDR2 ANQGSEA. CDR3 size: 11 residues. The CDR3 reads CSGGTTDTQYF. The CDR3 DNA reads TGCAGCGGCGGGACCACAGATACGCAGTATTTT.

This clonotype was seen once. This rearrangement joins TRBV19 to TRBJ2-5; 10 bases match TRBD1. The J call may be faulty, since TRBJ2-7 better matches the DNA end. Germline V CDR1 and CDR2: LNHDA, SQIVND (reference sequence). The CDR3 extends over 14 amino acids. Written as DNA, the CDR3 is TGTGCCAGTAGGACAGGGGGCGCTTCAGGCGAGCAGTACTTC. Its protein is CASRTGGASGEQYF.

The V call is TRBV15, the J call TRBJ2-1; 7 bases match TRBD2. The ends lost 1 base at V and 7 bases at J; junction bases unmatched: 10. This CDR3 has 16 amino acids. Germline V gene data show CDR1 as LNHNV and CDR2 as YYDKDF (reference sequence). CDR3 loop: CATSRGLGSGLNEQFF. The CDR3 DNA follows: TGTGCCACCAGCAGAGGGCTGGGTAGCGGGCTAAATGAGCAGTTCTTC.

A note on this clonotype: At one end the junction does not follow the germline gene, possibly because of a read error. The chain combines TRBV10-3 with TRBJ2-7, with D possibly matching TRBD1 (6 bases). The CDR3 totals 13 residues. Germline V lookup: CDR1 ENHRY, CDR2 SYGVKD. CDR3 residues: CAITEGVAYEQYF. In nucleotides, the CDR3 is TGTGCCATCACTGAGGGGGTTGCATACGAGCAGTACTTC.

V and J are TRBV11-2 and TRBJ2-7, with a weak D call TRBD1 (8 bases). This CDR3 spans 14 amino acids. Germline CDR1 reads SGHAT; CDR2 reads FQNNGV. Trimming stripped 5 bases from V and 3 bases from J, with 14 bases between. The CDR3 DNA is TGTGCCAGCAGCCGAACAGGGGGGGGCTACGAGCAGTACTTC. It encodes CASSRTGGGYEQYF.